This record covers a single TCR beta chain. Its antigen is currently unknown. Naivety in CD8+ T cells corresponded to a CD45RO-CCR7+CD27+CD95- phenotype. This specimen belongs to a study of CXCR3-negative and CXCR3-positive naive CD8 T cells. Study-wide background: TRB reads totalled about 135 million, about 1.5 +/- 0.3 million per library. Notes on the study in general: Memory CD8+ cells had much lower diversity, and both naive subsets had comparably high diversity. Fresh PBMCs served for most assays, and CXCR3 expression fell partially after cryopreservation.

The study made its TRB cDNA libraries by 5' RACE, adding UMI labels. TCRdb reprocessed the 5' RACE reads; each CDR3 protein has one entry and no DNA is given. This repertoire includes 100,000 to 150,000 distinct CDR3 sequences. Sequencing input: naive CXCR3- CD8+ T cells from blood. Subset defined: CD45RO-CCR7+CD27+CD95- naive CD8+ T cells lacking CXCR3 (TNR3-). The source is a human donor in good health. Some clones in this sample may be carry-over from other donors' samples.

The CDR3 loop is CASSLGVTGYQETQYF. This chain connects TRBV7-2 to TRBJ2-5; lacking DNA, the TRBD1 call made by TCRdb goes unchecked. The germline V gene has CDR1 SGHTA and CDR2 FQGNSA. The CDR3 loop spans 16 amino acids.